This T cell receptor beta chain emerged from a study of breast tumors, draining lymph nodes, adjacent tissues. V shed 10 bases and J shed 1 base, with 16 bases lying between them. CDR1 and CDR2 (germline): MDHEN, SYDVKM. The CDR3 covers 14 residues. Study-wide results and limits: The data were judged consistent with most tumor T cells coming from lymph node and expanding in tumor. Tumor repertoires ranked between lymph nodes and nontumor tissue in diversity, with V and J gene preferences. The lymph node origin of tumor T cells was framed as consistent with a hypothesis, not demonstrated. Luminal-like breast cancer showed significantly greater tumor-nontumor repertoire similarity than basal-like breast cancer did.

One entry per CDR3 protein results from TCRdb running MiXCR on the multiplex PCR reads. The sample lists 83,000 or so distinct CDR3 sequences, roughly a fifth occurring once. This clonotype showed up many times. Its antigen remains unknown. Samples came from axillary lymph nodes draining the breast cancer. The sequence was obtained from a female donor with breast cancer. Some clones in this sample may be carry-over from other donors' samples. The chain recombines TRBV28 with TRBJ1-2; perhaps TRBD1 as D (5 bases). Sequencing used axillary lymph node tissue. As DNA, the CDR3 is TGTGCCACCCCGGGGGGGACGCTTAACTATGGCTACACCTTC. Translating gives CATPGGTLNYGYTF.